The sample holds a few counts of the clone carrying this T cell receptor beta chain. Its cognate antigen is unknown. This sample was included in a study of cytomegalovirus exposure and HLA in healthy donors. Study at large: Falling in the Caucasian-associated ancestry cluster were 81% of under 500 genotyped donors. Whole-study findings and limits: In a later analysis, an Asian-associated ancestry cluster reportedly showed fewer N-insertions than the approximately 660-donor mean. According to a later analysis, most TCR beta chains associated with CMV appeared HLA-restricted. HLA alleles were associated with some 16,000 TCR beta sequences in a later analysis at 0.05 false discovery rate.

PCR involved 60 Vbeta and 13 Jbeta primers. Profiled with immunoSEQ multiplex PCR; TCRdb holds only in-frame clones, not every one. The sample holds tens of thousands of clones, around 79% seen once. Germline-derived CDR1 and CDR2 are MNHEY and SVGAGI. The CDR3 has 12 residues. V lost 9 bases and J lost 6; bases outside the gene matches: 6. The chain joins TRBV6-5 to TRBJ2-7; TRBD1 agrees at 9 bases. The material sequenced was PBMCs. The clonotype comes from a man between 18 and 29 years old in good health and CMV-seropositive. The CDR3 loop is CASWDRAAEQYF. The CDR3 DNA sequence: TGTGCCAGTTGGGACAGGGCGGCCGAGCAGTACTTC.